The clone carrying this T cell receptor beta chain came up many times. Its antigen is unknown. The trim removed 4 bases at V and 3 bases at J, leaving 7 bases unmatched. CDR1 is SEHNR and CDR2 is FQNEAQ in the germline V gene (reference sequence). The CDR3 covers 15 residues. This record belongs to a study of Graves' ophthalmopathy and Graves' hyperthyroidism. Background on the study: At initial diagnosis, peripheral blood was obtained, and this preceded any treatment. Study-wide points: Most expanded clonotypes from thyroid (those above 0.001 frequency) were also found in blood.

From RNA, the CDR3 regions of TCR beta chains were amplified and sequenced. After a first-round RT-PCR with HTBI primers, a second-round multiplex PCR was run. TCRdb reanalysed the multiplex PCR reads using MiXCR and keeps one entry per CDR3 protein. The data contain approximately 480,000 distinct CDR3 sequences, approximately 15% of them singletons. Ophthalmopathy cases showed moderate-to-severe activity, scoring CAS ≥3 and NOSPECS ≥4, with duration under 3 months. The diagnosis combined clinical symptoms, thyroxine, TRAb, thyroid ultrasound and orbital computed tomography scans. This rearrangement joins TRBV7-9 to TRBJ2-7, with TRBD1 matching over 9 bases. Sequencing input: blood. This TCR was sampled from a woman aged 25-40 years with Graves' ophthalmopathy. The CDR3 DNA reads TGTGCCAGCAGCTCAATCGGACAGGGGAACTACGAGCAGTACTTC. This translates into CASSSIGQGNYEQYF.